The next 19 T cell receptor beta chains were all read from a single sample in a study of T cells in Graves' hyperthyroidism and ophthalmopathy. RNA transcripts served as the template for amplifying TCR beta CDR3 regions. A first-round RT-PCR of the TCR CDR3 used the HTBI primer set. MiXCR was run by TCRdb on the multiplex PCR reads, yielding one entry per CDR3 protein. The sample holds roughly 580,000 distinct CDR3 sequences; 40% to 55% are singletons and the top ten take 8% to 8.5%. Sample: peripheral blood or thyroid tissue (not recorded which). These receptors were obtained from a woman aged 18-29 years with Graves' hyperthyroidism.

The chain carries TRBV7-2 and TRBJ1-1, with TRBD1 matching over 7 bases. The CDR3 extends over 12 amino acids. V dropped 7 bases and J dropped 11; count of bases not matched to a gene: 10. Germline V gene sequence: CDR1 SGHTA, CDR2 FQGNSA. The CDR3 sequence: CASTQGGSSAFF. CDR3 nucleotides: TGTGCCAGCACCCAGGGGGGGTCAAGCGCTTTCTTT.

The table lists this clonotype with a few counts. V and J are TRBV20-1 and TRBJ1-1; D may be TRBD1 (6 bases). The length of the CDR3 is 13 residues. Trimming cost V 6 bases and J 1 base, with 12 bases left between them. Germline V lookup: CDR1 DFQATT, CDR2 SNEGSKA (reference sequence). The CDR3, as DNA: TGCAGTGCCCCGGGACACGGGAACACTGAAGCTTTCTTT. Translation gives CSAPGHGNTEAFF.

Only one count was recorded for this clonotype. This may arise from a read error, as a much more abundant clone is one base away. The rearrangement links TRBV7-9 to TRBJ1-1; D call uncertain. Germline V gives CDR1 SEHNR, CDR2 FQNEAQ (reference sequence). Trimming removed 5 bases at V and 3 bases at J, with 16 bases between. The CDR3 sequence is 15 residues long. The DNA of the CDR3 is TGTGCCAGCAGCATAAACAGCCAAGCGGACACTGAAGCTTTCTTT. Encoded protein: CASSINSQADTEAFF.

The genes are TRBV24-1 and TRBJ1-2; TRBD1 matches at 10 bases. V lost 3 bases and J lost 4; bases outside the gene matches: 4. Germline values: CDR1 KGHDR, CDR2 SFDVKD. The CDR3 has 15 residues. CDR3: CATSDGTGVTYGYTF. CDR3 in DNA: TGTGCCACCAGTGATGGGACAGGGGTTACCTATGGCTACACCTTC.

V is TRBV29-1 and J is TRBJ1-2; D remains ambiguous. The CDR3 runs 12 residues. Trimming removed 6 bases at V and 8 bases at J, with 16 bases between. CDR1 and CDR2 (germline): SQVTM, ANQGSEA. CDR3 coding DNA: TGCAGCGTAGCCAGTGGCGGCCGCGGCTACACCTTC. It translates to CSVASGGRGYTF.

This clonotype was observed many times. The chain carries TRBV19 and TRBJ1-2; 7 positions agree with TRBD1. CDR3 size: 13 residues. Germline values: CDR1 LNHDA, CDR2 SQIVND (reference sequence). Losses at the gene ends were 2 bases for V and 6 bases for J; bases not matched to a gene: 3. CDR3 sequence: CASSITGADGYTF. For the CDR3, the DNA is TGTGCCAGTAGTATAACAGGGGCTGATGGCTACACCTTC.

This clonotype was detected ten times or more. The chain combines TRBV7-8 with TRBJ1-5; no clear D gene. V lost 1 base and J 4 bases, leaving 14 bases between the germline ends. CDR3 length: 16 amino acids. Per the germline V gene, CDR1 is SGHVS and CDR2 is FQNEAQ. CDR3 loop: CASSLGGLGPNQPQHF. The CDR3 coding sequence is TGTGCCAGCAGCTTAGGAGGTTTGGGTCCAAATCAGCCCCAGCATTTT.

This clonotype was seen only a few times. This chain uses TRBV29-1 with TRBJ2-7; 9 bases align to TRBD1. Unmatched junction bases numbered 3, after V lost 0 bases and J lost 0 bases. Germline V lookup: CDR1 SQVTM, CDR2 ANQGSEA. The CDR3 contains 15 residues. CDR3: CSVEDGTGSSYEQYF. CDR3 sequence (DNA): TGCAGCGTTGAAGACGGGACAGGGTCCTCCTACGAGCAGTACTTC.

This clonotype was counted many times. The CDR3 DNA reads TGTGCCAGCAGCCAAACAGAGACCCAGTACTTC. This gives the protein CASSQTETQYF. This chain uses TRBV7-9 with TRBJ2-5, with D unclear. The CDR3 loop spans 11 amino acids. Germline V lookup: CDR1 SEHNR, CDR2 FQNEAQ (reference sequence). V lost 5 bases to trimming and J lost 4 bases, with 5 bases between them.

The chain links TRBV20-1 to TRBJ1-1; 9 bases map to TRBD1. J lost 0 bases, V lost 5 bases, and 7 bases had no gene match. This CDR3 has 15 amino acids. The germline CDR1 and CDR2 sequences are DFQATT and SNEGSKA (reference sequence). In DNA, the CDR3 is TGCAGTGCTTCGGACAGGGGCAAAATGAACACTGAAGCTTTCTTT. Its protein is CSASDRGKMNTEAFF.

J is TRBJ2-7 and V is TRBV7-2, with D tentatively TRBD2 (6 bases). Trimming removed 4 bases at V and 5 bases at J, with 12 bases between. The CDR3 is made up of 13 amino acids. Germline CDR1 is SGHTA and CDR2 is FQGNSA. The CDR3 reads CASSSPGVDEQYF. For the CDR3, the DNA is TGTGCCAGCAGCTCGCCGGGAGTCGACGAGCAGTACTTC.

This clonotype has just a few counts. The chain uses TRBV2 and TRBJ2-7, with 12 positions matching TRBD2. V lost 3 bases to trimming and J lost 1 base; unmatched junction nucleotides: 7. The germline V gene has CDR1 SNHLY and CDR2 FYNNEI. This CDR3 spans 17 amino acids. CDR3 coding DNA: TGTGCCAGCAGTGATGGGAGTGGACTAGCGGGATCCTACGAGCAGTACTTC. This codes for CASSDGSGLAGSYEQYF.

The gene calls are TRBV29-1 and TRBJ1-2; TRBD1 matches at 8 bases. Germline lookup yields CDR1 SQVTM and CDR2 ANQGSEA. Unmatched junction bases numbered 15, after V lost 7 bases and J lost 5 bases. This CDR3 region has 15 residues. Here the CDR3 DNA reads TGCAGCGCCCAAACATTGACAGGGGCGGGGTATGGCTACACCTTC. Protein product: CSAQTLTGAGYGYTF. Full variable domain (remainder filled in from reference TRBV29-1 and TRBJ1-2): SAVISQKPSRDICQRGTSLTIQCQVDSQVTMMFWYRQQPGQSLTLIATANQGSEATYESGFVIDKFPISRPNLTFSTLTVSNMSPEDSSIYLCSAQTLTGAGYGYTFGSGTRLTVV.

This chain links TRBV14 with TRBJ1-3; TRBD1 matches at 7 bases. The CDR3 contains 13 residues. Germline V gene sequence: CDR1 SGHDN, CDR2 FVKESK. V lost 11 bases, J lost 0 bases, and 4 bases stayed unmatched. CDR3 in amino acids: CASWDSSGNTIYF. CDR3 bases: TGTGCCTCCTGGGACAGCTCTGGAAACACCATATATTTT.

The chain combines TRBV18 with TRBJ2-7, with TRBD1 identical over 8 bases. The CDR3 covers 15 residues. Germline-derived CDR1 and CDR2 are KGHSH and LQKENI. Unmatched junction bases numbered 6, after V lost 2 bases and J lost 3 bases. The CDR3 DNA is TGTGCCAGCTCACCAGGGTTGGACAGGGTCTACGAGCAGTACTTC. Translated, it gives CASSPGLDRVYEQYF.

The sample holds a few counts of this clonotype. The genes are TRBV9 and TRBJ1-1; 7 bases are a match to TRBD1. The CDR3 is 17 amino acids. Trimming cost V 4 bases and J 0 bases; bases outside gene matches: 12. From germline, CDR1 is SGDLS and CDR2 YYNGEE. CDR3 residues: CASSPNRGLFMNTEAFF. For the CDR3, the DNA is TGTGCCAGCAGCCCAAACAGGGGCTTGTTTATGAACACTGAAGCTTTCTTT.

V is TRBV6-1 and J is TRBJ2-5; 15 nucleotides line up with TRBD2. Trimming cost V 6 bases and J 4 bases; bases outside gene matches: 6. The germline gives CDR1 MNHNS, CDR2 SASEGT. This CDR3 region has 16 residues. Written as DNA, the CDR3 is TGTGCCAGCAGCATCGGACTAGCGGGAGGGGGAGAGACCCAGTACTTC. Translation: CASSIGLAGGGETQYF.

This clonotype occurred a few times. The chain joins TRBV19 to TRBJ1-1; D is possibly TRBD1 (6 bases). Germline V gene lookup returns CDR1 LNHDA and CDR2 SQIVND (reference sequence). V shed 6 bases and J shed 5 bases, with 13 bases lying between them. The length of the CDR3 is 13 residues. CDR3 residues: CASSEDSRTEAFF. CDR3 bases: TGTGCCAGTAGCGAGGACAGTAGGACTGAAGCTTTCTTT.

A remark on this clonotype: A much larger clone is a single base away; this may be a read error. CDR3 amino acids: CASRASGGSRFSPFHF. CDR3 nucleotide sequence: TGTGCCAGCAGGGCTTCTGGTGGATCGCGCTTTTCACCCTTCCACTTT. The chain has TRBV2 and TRBJ1-6; no clear D. From germline, CDR1 is SNHLY and CDR2 FYNNEI. The CDR3 is made up of 16 amino acids.